Shown below are 8 T cell receptor beta chains from a single sample sequenced in a study of blood T cell repertoires in COVID-19 (dated by TCRdb to about 2020). The library came from the immunoSEQ multiplex PCR assay. TCRdb holds this immuneACCESS table with in-frame rearrangements only. Some clones are missing; in checked studies, unresolved V genes explain under half, and the rest has no known cause. Here the sample has 110,000 or so clones; more than 80% occur a single time. Roughly 8.1% of the sample rests with the top ten. The sample taken for sequencing was peripheral blood. Every receptor here comes from a woman aged 40-49 years with acute or convalescent COVID-19.

V gene TRBV10-1 combines with J gene TRBJ2-3, with D possibly TRBD1 on 7 matching bases. With 7 bases removed from V and 5 bases from J, the gap between germline ends came to 10 bases. CDR1 is WNHNN and CDR2 is SYGVQD in the germline V gene (reference sequence). CDR3 length: 12 amino acids. In nucleotides, the CDR3 is TGCGCCAGCATCCAGGGGGGAGATACGCAGTATTTT. Amino acid sequence: CASIQGGDTQYF.

J is TRBJ1-5 and V is TRBV6-6; D call uncertain. Germline V gene lookup returns CDR1 MNHNY and CDR2 SVGAGI (reference sequence). The CDR3 runs to 14 residues. Between the trimmed V and J ends, which lost 2 bases and 1 base, there was a span of 6 bases. The CDR3 spells CASSYVGSNQPQHF. The CDR3 DNA reads TGTGCCAGCAGTTACGTGGGCAGCAATCAGCCCCAGCATTTT.

The rearrangement uses TRBV15 and TRBJ2-7; TRBD2 might be the D (6 bases). The CDR3 length is 15 residues. V gave up 1 base and J gave up 3 bases, with 13 bases separating them. CDR1 is LNHNV and CDR2 is YYDKDF in the germline V gene (reference sequence). The CDR3 reads CATSRVRMGGYEQYF. CDR3 sequence (DNA): TGTGCCACCAGCAGAGTTCGAATGGGGGGCTACGAGCAGTACTTC. The variable domain in full, with the rest retrieved from reference TRBV15 and TRBJ2-7, is DAMVIQNPRYQVTQFGKPVTLSCSQTLNHNVMYWYQQKSSQAPKLLFHYYDKDFNNEADTPDNFQSRRPNTSFCFLDIRSPGLGDTAMYLCATSRVRMGGYEQYFGPGTRLTVT.

V and J are TRBV5-1 and TRBJ1-5, with TRBD1 matching over 9 bases. Looked up from germline, CDR1 is SGHRS and CDR2 is YFSETQ. The CDR3 spans 15 residues. The junction had 5 bases not matched to a gene; V was cut back by 0 bases and J by 7 bases. CDR3 sequence: CASSLDTGGEQPQHF. The CDR3 DNA reads TGCGCCAGCAGCTTGGACACAGGGGGCGAACAGCCCCAGCATTTT.

This clone was counted a few times. This rearrangement joins TRBV5-4 to TRBJ1-3, with 7 nucleotides matching TRBD1. Germline loops: CDR1 SGHNT, CDR2 YYREEE (reference sequence). V shed 2 bases, J shed 0 bases, and the junction held 5 bases outside the gene matches. The CDR3 has 16 residues. CDR3: CASSFGQVISGNTIYF. The DNA for the CDR3 is TGTGCCAGCAGCTTCGGACAGGTGATCTCTGGAAACACCATATATTTT. Combining the CDR3 with reference TRBV5-4 and TRBJ1-3 gives the whole variable domain ETGVTQSPTHLIKTRGQQVTLRCSSQSGHNTVSWYQQALGQGPQFIFQYYREEENGRGNFPPRFSGLQFPNYSSELNVNALELDDSALYLCASSFGQVISGNTIYFGEGSWLTVV.

This sequence joins TRBV5-1 and TRBJ2-7; TRBD1 matches at 11 bases. Germline V gives CDR1 SGHRS, CDR2 YFSETQ. CDR3 length: 15 amino acids. V lost 1 base and J lost 3; bases outside the gene matches: 3. The CDR3 loop is CASSLKGTGGYEQYF. For the CDR3, the DNA is TGCGCCAGCAGCTTGAAGGGGACAGGGGGCTACGAGCAGTACTTC.

This chain uses TRBV25-1 with TRBJ1-4; 10 bases are shared with TRBD1. This CDR3 has 18 residues. Germline V CDR1 and CDR2: MGHDK, SYGVNS. V lost 8 bases to trimming and J lost 8 bases; unmatched junction nucleotides: 20. CDR3 in amino acids: CASHEVGQGELRREKLFF. The DNA of the CDR3 is TGTGCCAGCCATGAGGTAGGACAGGGGGAATTGCGACGCGAAAAACTGTTTTTT.

The chain links TRBV6-1 to TRBJ1-4; D gene uncertain. This CDR3 comprises 15 residues. V lost 3 bases and J lost 7, with 15 bases in between. From germline, CDR1 is MNHNS and CDR2 SASEGT. The chain's CDR3 is CASSDAFRLGEKLFF. The DNA of the CDR3 is TGTGCCAGCAGTGATGCCTTCAGGCTTGGTGAAAAACTGTTTTTT.